What follows describes a single T cell receptor (beta chain). These data originate in a study of OX40 agonist ivuxolimab in advanced cancers. Per germline, CDR1 SNHLY and CDR2 FYNNEI. This CDR3 contains 12 residues. With 6 bases removed from V and 11 bases from J, the gap between germline ends came to 16 bases. Clones were sequenced by immunoSEQ multiplex PCR, and TCRdb holds only the in-frame ones, with some missing. The profile shows about 77,000 clones, around four fifths of them singletons. The input for sequencing was CD4+ or CD8+ T cells sorted from blood, taken in a trial of the OX40 agonist ivuxolimab. This TCR came from an adult with an advanced solid tumor such as melanoma, head and neck, liver or kidney cancer. The V call is TRBV2, the J call TRBJ1-1; tentative D call: TRBD1 (6 bases). CDR3 residues: CASRAVGGGAFF. CDR3 bases: TGTGCCAGCAGGGCAGTCGGTGGGGGCGCTTTCTTT.